In this sample, the clone carrying this T cell receptor beta chain turned up a few times. The antigen is not known. The data stem from a study of blood T cells in healthy people across ages. CDR1 is SGHTA, CDR2 FQGNSA, per germline. V gave up 4 bases and J gave up 0 bases, with 11 bases separating them. This CDR3 is 15 amino acids long. General study findings and limits: Long-lived donors had more naive CD4+ cells and higher diversity than aged donors. Unsorted PBMCs blocked a conclusive comparison of naive and antigen-experienced cells.

Every donor contributed around 10 milliliters of peripheral blood by blood draw. The use of a sample-barcoded 5' primer and a J-beta primer mix characterized a second PCR of about 7 to 12 cycles. A template-switch adaptor containing 12 random nucleotides labeled each cDNA molecule. Each CDR3 protein gets one entry after TCRdb re-called the 5' RACE reads with MiXCR. Here the sample spans 1.5 million or so distinct CDR3 sequences, approximately 43% being singletons. The material sequenced was blood. The chain has TRBV7-2 and TRBJ2-3, with a weak D call TRBD2 (5 bases). This TCR came from a young woman in good health. The CDR3 protein is CASSSEGTSTDTQYF. For the CDR3, the DNA is TGTGCCAGCAGCTCCGAGGGAACTAGCACAGATACGCAGTATTTT.